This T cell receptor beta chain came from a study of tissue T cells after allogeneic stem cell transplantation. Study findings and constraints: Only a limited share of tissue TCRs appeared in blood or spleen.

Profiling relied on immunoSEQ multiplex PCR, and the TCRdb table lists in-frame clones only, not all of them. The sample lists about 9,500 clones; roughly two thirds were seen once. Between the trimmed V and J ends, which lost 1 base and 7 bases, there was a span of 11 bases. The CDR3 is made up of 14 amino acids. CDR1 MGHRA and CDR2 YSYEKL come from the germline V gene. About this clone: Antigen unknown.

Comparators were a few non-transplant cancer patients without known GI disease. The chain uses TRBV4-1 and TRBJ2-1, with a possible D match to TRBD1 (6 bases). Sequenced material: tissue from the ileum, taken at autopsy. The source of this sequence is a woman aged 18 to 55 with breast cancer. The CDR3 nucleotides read TGCGCCAGCAGCCAAGGCCACAGGGCTAATGAGCAGTTCTTC. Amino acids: CASSQGHRANEQFF.